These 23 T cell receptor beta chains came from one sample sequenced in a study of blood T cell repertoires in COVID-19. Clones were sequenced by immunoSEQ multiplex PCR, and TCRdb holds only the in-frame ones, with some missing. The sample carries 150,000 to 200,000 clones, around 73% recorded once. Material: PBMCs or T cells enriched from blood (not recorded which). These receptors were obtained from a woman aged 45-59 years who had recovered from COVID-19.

CDR3 nucleotides: TGTGCCAGCAGCTTGGACCCCGGGGTCAATCAGCCCCAGCATTTT. Amino acids: CASSLDPGVNQPQHF. The chain employs TRBV5-4 and TRBJ1-5; no clear D. The CDR3 spans 15 residues. V was cut by 0 bases and J by 3 bases, with 10 bases left in between. Germline assignment: CDR1 SGHNT and CDR2 YYREEE (reference sequence).

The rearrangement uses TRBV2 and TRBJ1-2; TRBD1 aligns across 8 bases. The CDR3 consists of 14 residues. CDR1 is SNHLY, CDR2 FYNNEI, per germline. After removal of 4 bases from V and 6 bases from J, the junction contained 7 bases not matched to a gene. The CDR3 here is CASSVLGQGNGYTF. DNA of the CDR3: TGTGCCAGCAGTGTTCTTGGACAGGGCAATGGCTACACCTTC.

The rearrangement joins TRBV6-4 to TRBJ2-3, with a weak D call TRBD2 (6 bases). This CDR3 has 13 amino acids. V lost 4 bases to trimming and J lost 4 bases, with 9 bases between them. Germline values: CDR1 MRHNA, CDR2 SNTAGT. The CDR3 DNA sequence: TGTGCCAGCAGTGCGGGAGCGGCAGATACGCAGTATTTT. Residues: CASSAGAADTQYF.

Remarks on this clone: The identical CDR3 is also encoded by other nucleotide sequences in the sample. Here the CDR3 reads CASSPTGNTEAFF. The CDR3 DNA is TGTGCCAGCTCACCGACAGGGAACACTGAAGCTTTCTTT. The rearrangement joins TRBV18 to TRBJ1-1; the D gene is possibly TRBD1 (6 bases). This CDR3 region has 13 residues. V shed 3 bases and J shed 1 base, with 6 bases lying between them. Germline-derived CDR1 and CDR2 are KGHSH and LQKENI.

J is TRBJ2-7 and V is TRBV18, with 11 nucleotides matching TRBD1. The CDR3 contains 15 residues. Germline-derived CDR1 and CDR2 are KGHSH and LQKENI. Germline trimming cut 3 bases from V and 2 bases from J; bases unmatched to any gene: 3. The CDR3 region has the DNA TGTGCCAGCTCACCGGGACAGGGGGAGGCCTACGAGCAGTACTTC. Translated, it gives CASSPGQGEAYEQYF.

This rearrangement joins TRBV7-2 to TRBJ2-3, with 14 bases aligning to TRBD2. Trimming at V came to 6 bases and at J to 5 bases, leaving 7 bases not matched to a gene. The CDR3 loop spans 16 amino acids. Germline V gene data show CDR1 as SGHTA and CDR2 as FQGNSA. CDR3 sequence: CASSSGLAGVLDTQYF. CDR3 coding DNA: TGTGCCAGCAGTTCGGGACTAGCGGGAGTGTTAGATACGCAGTATTTT.

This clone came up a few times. CDR3 amino acids: CASSYLRGSDSPLHF. The CDR3, as DNA: TGTGCCAGCAGTTACCTTCGGGGTTCTGATTCACCCCTCCACTTT. The chain joins TRBV27 to TRBJ1-6; D unclear. The CDR3 has 15 amino acids. Trimming shortened V by 4 bases and J by 8 bases, and 15 bases separated the two germline ends. Germline V gives CDR1 MNHEY, CDR2 SMNVEV (reference sequence).

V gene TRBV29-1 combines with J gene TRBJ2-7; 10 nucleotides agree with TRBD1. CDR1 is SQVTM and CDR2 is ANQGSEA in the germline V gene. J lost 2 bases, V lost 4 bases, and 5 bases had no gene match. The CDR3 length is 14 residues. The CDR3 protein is CSVGSGQGTYEQYF. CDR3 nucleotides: TGCAGCGTTGGTTCGGGACAGGGGACCTACGAGCAGTACTTC.

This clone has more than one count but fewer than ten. As DNA, the CDR3 is TGTGCCTGGAGGACAGGGCCAGGAAACACCATATATTTT. Its translation: CAWRTGPGNTIYF. The V gene is TRBV30, the J gene TRBJ1-3; 7 nucleotides align to TRBD1. CDR3 length equals 13 residues. CDR1 is GTSNPN and CDR2 is SVGIG in the germline V gene (reference sequence). V gave up 3 bases and J gave up 4 bases; unmatched junction bases: 3.

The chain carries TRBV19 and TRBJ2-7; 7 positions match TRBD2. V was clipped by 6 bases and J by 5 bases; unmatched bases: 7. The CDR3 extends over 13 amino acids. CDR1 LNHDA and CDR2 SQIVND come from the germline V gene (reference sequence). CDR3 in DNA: TGTGCCAGTAGGCAGCGGGGTTTCAACGAGCAGTACTTC. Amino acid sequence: CASRQRGFNEQYF.

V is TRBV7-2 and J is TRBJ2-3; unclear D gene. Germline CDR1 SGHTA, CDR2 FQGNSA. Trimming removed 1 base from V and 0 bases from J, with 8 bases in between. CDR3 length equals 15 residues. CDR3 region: CASSLVGSSTDTQYF. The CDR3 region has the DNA TGTGCCAGCAGCTTAGTGGGCTCAAGCACAGATACGCAGTATTTT.

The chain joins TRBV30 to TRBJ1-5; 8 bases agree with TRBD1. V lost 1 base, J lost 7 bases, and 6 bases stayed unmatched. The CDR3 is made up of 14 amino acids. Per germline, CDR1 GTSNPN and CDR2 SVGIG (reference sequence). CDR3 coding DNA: TGTGCCTGGAGTGCTGGACAGGGTGGGCAGCCCCAGCATTTT. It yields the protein CAWSAGQGGQPQHF. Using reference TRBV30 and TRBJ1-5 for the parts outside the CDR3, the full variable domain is SQTIHQWPATLVQPVGSPLSLECTVEGTSNPNLYWYRQAAGRGLQLLFYSVGIGQISSEVPQNLSASRPQDRQFILSSKKLLLSDSGFYLCAWSAGQGGQPQHFGDGTRLSIL.

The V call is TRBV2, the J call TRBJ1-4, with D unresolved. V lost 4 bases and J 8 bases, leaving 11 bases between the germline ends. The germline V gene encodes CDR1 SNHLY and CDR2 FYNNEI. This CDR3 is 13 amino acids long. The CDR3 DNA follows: TGTGCCAGCAGTGCGGGTGTAGGCGAAAAACTGTTTTTT. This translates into CASSAGVGEKLFF.

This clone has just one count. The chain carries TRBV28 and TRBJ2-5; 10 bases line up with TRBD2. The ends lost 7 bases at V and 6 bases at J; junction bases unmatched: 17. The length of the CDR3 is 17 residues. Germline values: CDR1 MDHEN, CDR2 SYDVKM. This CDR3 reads CASTSSAGGPESKTQYF. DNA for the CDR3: TGTGCCAGCACCTCATCAGCGGGAGGGCCCGAAAGCAAGACCCAGTACTTC.

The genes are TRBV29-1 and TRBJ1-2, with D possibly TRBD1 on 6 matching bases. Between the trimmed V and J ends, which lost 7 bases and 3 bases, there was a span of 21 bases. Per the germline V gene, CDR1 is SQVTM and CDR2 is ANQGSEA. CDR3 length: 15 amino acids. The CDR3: CSAYPDSAQYYGYTF. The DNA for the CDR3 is TGCAGCGCCTACCCGGACAGCGCCCAATACTATGGCTACACCTTC.

For the CDR3, the DNA is TGTGCCAGCAGCTTAGCAGCAGCGGGAGTCGACGAGCAGTACTTC. Translated: CASSLAAAGVDEQYF. This chain links TRBV7-2 with TRBJ2-7; the match to TRBD2 covers 8 bases. The germline V gene has CDR1 SGHTA and CDR2 FQGNSA. Unmatched junction bases numbered 6, after V lost 0 bases and J lost 5 bases. This CDR3 has 15 residues.

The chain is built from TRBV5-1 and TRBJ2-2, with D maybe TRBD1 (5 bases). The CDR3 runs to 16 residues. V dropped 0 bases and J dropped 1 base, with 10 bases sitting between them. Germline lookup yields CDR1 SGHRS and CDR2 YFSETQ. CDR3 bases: TGCGCCAGCAGCTTGGGATGGACAAGGAACACCGGGGAGCTGTTTTTT. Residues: CASSLGWTRNTGELFF.

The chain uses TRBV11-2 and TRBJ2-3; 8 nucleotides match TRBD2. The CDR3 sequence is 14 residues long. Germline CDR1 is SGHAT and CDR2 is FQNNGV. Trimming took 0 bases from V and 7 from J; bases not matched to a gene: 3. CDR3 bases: TGTGCCAGCAGCTTAGAGGTAGCGGGGAATACGCAGTATTTT. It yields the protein CASSLEVAGNTQYF.

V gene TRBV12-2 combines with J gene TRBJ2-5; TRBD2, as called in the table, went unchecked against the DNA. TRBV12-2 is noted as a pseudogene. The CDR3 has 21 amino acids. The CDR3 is CASRLGGPASGRVRVRETQYF. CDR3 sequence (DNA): TGTGCAAGTCGCTTAGGAGGTCCGGCTAGCGGGAGGGTCCGCGTCCGAGAGACCCAGTACTTC.

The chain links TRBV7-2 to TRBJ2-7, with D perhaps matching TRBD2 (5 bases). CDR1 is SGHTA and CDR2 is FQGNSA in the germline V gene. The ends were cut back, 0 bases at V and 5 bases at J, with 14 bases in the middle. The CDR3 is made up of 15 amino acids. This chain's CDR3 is CASSLAEGTFHEQYF. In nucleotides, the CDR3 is TGTGCCAGCAGCTTAGCCGAGGGCACCTTTCACGAGCAGTACTTC.

CDR3 nucleotide sequence: TGCGCCAGCAGCCCGGGACTAGCGGGAGGGCCGGGCGAGCAGTACTTC. Translating gives CASSPGLAGGPGEQYF. J is TRBJ2-7 and V is TRBV4-1; TRBD2 matches at 16 bases. The V segment lost 4 bases and the J segment 6 bases; nucleotides outside the gene matches: 6. The CDR3 length is 16 residues. From germline, CDR1 is MGHRA and CDR2 YSYEKL.

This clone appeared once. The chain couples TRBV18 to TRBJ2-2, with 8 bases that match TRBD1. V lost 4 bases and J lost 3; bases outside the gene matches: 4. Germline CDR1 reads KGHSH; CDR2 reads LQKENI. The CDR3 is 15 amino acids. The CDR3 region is CASSRGTGDTGELFF. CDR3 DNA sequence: TGTGCCAGCTCACGAGGGACAGGTGACACCGGGGAGCTGTTTTTT.

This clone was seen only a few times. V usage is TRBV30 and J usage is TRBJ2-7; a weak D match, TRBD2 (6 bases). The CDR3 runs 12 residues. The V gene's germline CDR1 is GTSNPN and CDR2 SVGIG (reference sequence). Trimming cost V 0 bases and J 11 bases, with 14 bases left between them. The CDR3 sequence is CAWSVWGREEYF. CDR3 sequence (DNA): TGTGCCTGGAGTGTATGGGGCAGGGAGGAGTACTTC.